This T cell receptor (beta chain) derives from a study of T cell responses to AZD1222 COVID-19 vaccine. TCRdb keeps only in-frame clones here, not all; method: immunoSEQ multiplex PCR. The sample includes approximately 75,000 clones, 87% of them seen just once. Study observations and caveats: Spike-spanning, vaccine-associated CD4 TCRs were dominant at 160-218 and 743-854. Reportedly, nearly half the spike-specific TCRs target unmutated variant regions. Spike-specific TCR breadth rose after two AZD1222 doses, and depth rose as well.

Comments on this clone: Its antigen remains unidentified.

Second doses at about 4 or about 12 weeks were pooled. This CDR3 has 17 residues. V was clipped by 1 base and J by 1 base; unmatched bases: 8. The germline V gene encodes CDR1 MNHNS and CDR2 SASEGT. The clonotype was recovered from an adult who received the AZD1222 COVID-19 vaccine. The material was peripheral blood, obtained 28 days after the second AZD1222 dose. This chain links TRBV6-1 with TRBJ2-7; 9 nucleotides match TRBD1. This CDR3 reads CASSEDLRDRVSYEQYF. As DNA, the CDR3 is TGTGCCAGCAGTGAAGACTTAAGGGACAGGGTATCCTACGAGCAGTACTTC.